This T cell receptor beta chain appears in the sequencing data of a study of shared clonotypes between healthy human individuals. TCRdb's copy holds only in-frame clones and misses some; the assay was immunoSEQ multiplex PCR. This sample has 2 million to 3 million clones, with approximately 94% found just once. V was trimmed by 0 bases and J by 9 bases, leaving 12 bases between them. Germline V gives CDR1 MNHEY, CDR2 SVGAGI. The CDR3 totals 14 residues. This chain connects TRBV6-5 to TRBJ2-1, with a tentative D call TRBD2 (6 bases). The source of this sequence is a man between 18 and 35 years old in good health. Some clones in this sample may be carry-over from other donors' samples. Sequenced material: naive CD4+ T cells from PBMCs. Subset described: CD45RA+ positively selected. DNA for the CDR3: TGTGCCAGCAGTTACTCGCGGGGTAGACCTGAGCAGTTCTTC. Translated: CASSYSRGRPEQFF.